This T cell receptor (beta chain) is from a study of blood T cell repertoires in COVID-19 (TCRdb year 2020). With respect to the entire study: The collaborator samples originated in the United States, Italy and Spain and spanned the acute and convalescent phases of COVID-19. The prospective study material was composed of cDNA or gDNA derived from T cells, B-cell-depleted T cells, or PBMCs. Deeply sampled blood TCRbeta repertoires from subjects exposed to, actively infected with, or recovered from COVID-19 were included in the dataset. A freely available public database, intended as a resource for researchers studying the immune response to SARS-CoV-2, is where the repertoires were released. Samples came from the ongoing ImmuneRACE study (first 160 participants) plus 1,254 subjects from 6 global collaborators. Sample metadata almost always included a de-identified subject ID, COVID-19 status, age in years and sex. Where available, HLA class I and class II types were taken from metadata supplied by the sample provider and were not determined by assay-based typing. Broader findings and caveats from the paper: Clinical and demographic metadata were provided uncurated, with the amount varying by source and participant.

TCRbeta CDR3 regions were amplified from genomic DNA using the immunoSEQ Assay, a bias-controlled multiplex PCR. The paper's data handling went like this. The number of nucleated cells in each sample was estimated from the amplification of reference gene primers within the assay. To quantify the absolute abundance of each unique TCRbeta CDR3 rearrangement, sequence reads were collapsed and filtered. For each sample, productive Simpson clonality was calculated as the square root of Simpson's diversity index across productive rearrangements. TCRdb's version of the immuneACCESS table is confined to in-frame rearrangements and falls short of the full clone set. An unresolved V gene accounts for under half of the shortfall where checked; the remainder is of unknown origin. V and J calls plus clone size are reproduced from that table; the DNA served to infer D and trimming. The sample table lists over 250,000 clones, 85% to 90% of them with a count of one. The ten largest clonotypes hold about 14% of the sample.

Collaborating institutions collected whole blood in K2EDTA tubes following their own protocols. Collaborator samples were shipped for TCRbeta analysis as frozen whole blood, isolated PBMCs, or DNA extracted from either sample type. The junction carries 16 bases between V and J, which are trimmed by 1 base and 1 base respectively. In the germline V gene (reference sequence), CDR1 corresponds to LGHDT and CDR2 to YNNKEL. Reading from cysteine to phenylalanine, the CDR3 counts 17 amino acids. Only CDR3 DNA remains: 51 bases, in frame from the first base. To note about this clone: There is no known antigen for this receptor. Base qualities are missing; no much larger clone stands one base away.

Sample: peripheral blood. The clonotype originates from a human donor in a cohort sampled during active COVID-19. Here the chain combines TRBV3-1 (or the pseudogene TRBV3-2) and TRBJ1-2, with a weak D call of TRBD1 (5 bases match). The DNA sequence is as follows: TGTGCCAGCAGCCAAGGCTCGAGCAGGGCCGATAACTATGGCTACACCTTC. This gives the protein CASSQGSSRADNYGYTF.